Listed below are T cell receptor beta chains from one sample, sequenced in a study of early T cells in non-severe SARS-CoV-2 infection. TCRdb redid the calling of the 5' RACE reads with MiXCR, one entry per CDR3 protein. The sample consists of tens of thousands of distinct CDR3 sequences, around 10% of them appearing once. The sample was whole blood, taken at baseline. These receptors all come from an adult who was a healthcare worker with PCR-confirmed SARS-CoV-2 infection or an uninfected control (not recorded which). CDR3s include the opening cysteine and the closing phenylalanine or tryptophan.

len | j_gene | v_gene | CDR3aa
15 | TRBJ2-1 | TRBV2 | CASTLGQGAYNEQFF
12 | TRBJ1-1 | TRBV30 | CAWGTLNTEAFF
13 | TRBJ1-1 | TRBV30 | CAWKGRENTEAFF
14 | TRBJ1-6 | TRBV10-3 | CAISETNQNSPLHF
13 | TRBJ1-1 | TRBV19 | CASTQVPNTEAFF
17 | TRBJ1-6 | TRBV6-2/TRBV6-3 | CASSYSRDRGPDSPLHF
15 | TRBJ2-3 | TRBV7-8 | CASSPPGLPTDTQYF
14 | TRBJ1-1 | TRBV7-2 | CASSLAAGGTEAFF
14 | TRBJ2-2 | TRBV6-6 | CASSPSTGTGELFF
15 | TRBJ2-1 | TRBV3-1 | CASSLQGSSYNEQFF
16 | TRBJ2-3 | TRBV6-5 | CASSYSQGIGTDTQYF